The clone carrying this T cell receptor (beta chain) was recorded many times. This sample is drawn from a study of T cells in Graves' hyperthyroidism and ophthalmopathy. Source material for PBMCs was less than 12 ml fresh peripheral blood. Researchers amplified the TCR beta CDR3 regions from RNA transcripts. The primer set for the first-round RT-PCR of the TCR CDR3 was HTBI. Via MiXCR, TCRdb re-called the multiplex PCR reads, giving one row per CDR3 protein. The sample records fewer than 450,000 distinct CDR3 sequences, about 15% being singletons. V trimming: 6 bases; J trimming: 8 bases; junction bases outside the gene matches: 8. This CDR3 is built from 15 residues. Germline assignment: CDR1 MNHNS and CDR2 SASEGT.

What was sequenced was blood. The V call is TRBV6-1, the J call TRBJ2-1; 12 bases are a match to TRBD2. This clonotype was obtained from a woman in her 30s with Graves' hyperthyroidism that later progressed to Graves' ophthalmopathy. The CDR3 nucleotides are TGTGCCAGCAGCGGACTAGCGGGATCAAGGGATGAGCAGTTCTTC. Amino acid sequence: CASSGLAGSRDEQFF.